This T cell receptor beta chain came from a study of T cell repertoires and HLA-DP antigens. Study information: Versus self, one alloantigen differed at one groove amino acid, the other at about 9.

Findings of the study overall: The CD4+ repertoire was not split into naive and memory.

V gave up 5 bases and J gave up 6 bases, with 17 bases separating them. The CDR3 spans 15 residues. Germline CDR1 is MNHEY and CDR2 is SVGAGI. Regarding this clone: What it recognizes is unknown.

The primer mix covered 54 TRBV segments and 13 TRBJ segments. The repertoire was sequenced with immunoSEQ multiplex PCR; TCRdb's copy has only in-frame clones and lacks some. The sample lists about 110,000 clones; almost 95% were seen once. This sequence was found in a woman between 18 and 29 years old in good health and CMV-seronegative. The sample was CD4+ T cells from PBMCs. The chain carries TRBV6-5 and TRBJ1-5; possibly TRBD1 for D (5 bases). The CDR3 DNA sequence: TGTGCCAGCAGTAACAGGACTGGCTATGGTCAGCCCCAGCATTTT. This gives the protein CASSNRTGYGQPQHF.